This passage covers 18 T cell receptor beta chains from one sample sequenced in a study of response to subunit inactivated influenza vaccine. One entry per CDR3 protein, called by TCRdb with MiXCR from the RT-PCR reads. The data hold around 710,000 distinct CDR3 sequences, with about 14% observed a single time. The sequences come from PBMCs from blood, collected about 14 days before vaccination. These receptors were obtained from a man aged 50 or older who received an inactivated influenza vaccine.

The CDR3 sequence: CASSLVFETQYF. The CDR3 DNA sequence: TGTGCCAGCAGCTTAGTTTTTGAGACCCAGTACTTC. This rearrangement joins TRBV7-2 to TRBJ2-5; D is unresolved. Looked up from germline, CDR1 is SGHTA and CDR2 is FQGNSA. This CDR3 spans 12 amino acids. V was trimmed by 1 base and J by 5 bases, leaving 5 bases between them.

The chain recombines TRBV2 with TRBJ2-1, with 11 bases matching TRBD2. V gave up 5 bases and J gave up 4 bases; unmatched junction bases: 7. The CDR3 spans 16 residues. In germline, CDR1 is SNHLY, CDR2 FYNNEI. The CDR3 nucleotides are TGTGCCAGCAGTACGACTAGCGGGGACCAATACAATGAGCAGTTCTTC. Protein: CASSTTSGDQYNEQFF.

This clonotype was detected ten times or more. The chain uses TRBV4-2 and TRBJ1-6; D is perhaps TRBD1 (6 bases). CDR3 size: 15 residues. The germline V gene has CDR1 LGHNA and CDR2 YNFKEQ. Trimming removed 0 bases from V and 9 bases from J, with 12 bases in between. For the CDR3, the DNA is TGTGCCAGCAGCCAAGAGGCCCGGGGGCGTTCACCCCTCCACTTT. It yields the protein CASSQEARGRSPLHF.

The chain has TRBV5-5 and TRBJ2-7; D is possibly TRBD1 or TRBD2 (5 bases each). This CDR3 region has 16 residues. The V end lost 2 bases, the J end lost 3 bases, and 18 bases lay between the germline ends. Per the germline V gene, CDR1 is SGHKS and CDR2 is YYEKEE (reference sequence). CDR3 loop: CASSFPSGTVNYEQYF. Here the CDR3 DNA reads TGTGCCAGCAGCTTCCCCTCCGGGACGGTAAACTACGAGCAGTACTTC.

This clonotype was observed a few times. V usage is TRBV20-1 and J usage is TRBJ2-3; 8 bases align to TRBD2. V gave up 7 bases and J gave up 4 bases; unmatched junction bases: 7. Germline V gene lookup returns CDR1 DFQATT and CDR2 SNEGSKA (reference sequence). This CDR3 is built from 13 residues. The CDR3 nucleotides read TGCAGTGACTACGGGGGGGCCTCAGATACGCAGTATTTT. This gives the protein CSDYGGASDTQYF.

The genes are TRBV20-1 and TRBJ2-2; D tentatively reads TRBD1 or TRBD2 (5 bases each). The V end lost 2 bases, the J end lost 4 bases, and 11 bases lay between the germline ends. The CDR3 length is 14 residues. Germline V gene sequence: CDR1 DFQATT, CDR2 SNEGSKA (reference sequence). CDR3: CSARRAGTTGELFF. In nucleotides, the CDR3 is TGCAGTGCTAGAAGGGCAGGGACCACCGGGGAGCTGTTTTTT.

This clonotype was detected once. The V call is TRBV12-3 or TRBV12-4, the J call TRBJ2-5; D uncertain. Trimming cost V 1 base and J 5 bases, with 8 bases left between them. The CDR3 runs to 13 residues. CDR3 loop: CASSLEVSETQYF. The CDR3 DNA is TGTGCCAGCAGTTTAGAGGTGTCCGAGACCCAGTACTTC.

This clonotype was detected only a few times. The chain links TRBV28 to TRBJ2-7; 10 nucleotides match TRBD1. The CDR3 consists of 16 residues. Trimming at V came to 6 bases and at J to 3 bases, leaving 11 bases not matched to a gene. Germline CDR1 and CDR2: MDHEN and SYDVKM. The CDR3 is CASSPRRQGAHYEQYF. In DNA, the CDR3 is TGTGCCAGCAGCCCTAGACGACAGGGGGCCCACTACGAGCAGTACTTC.

Only a few counts were recorded for this clonotype. V usage is TRBV11-2 and J usage is TRBJ2-7; D possibly corresponds to TRBD1 (5 bases). The V end was cut by 1 base, the J end by 5 bases, with 18 bases between. Germline-derived CDR1 and CDR2 are SGHAT and FQNNGV. The CDR3 runs 16 residues. The CDR3 coding sequence is TGTGCCAGCAGCTTAGTTTCAGTCAGGGTTAACGACGAGCAGTACTTC. Amino acid sequence: CASSLVSVRVNDEQYF.

This chain joins TRBV20-1 and TRBJ2-3, with 10 bases aligning to TRBD2. Germline CDR1 is DFQATT and CDR2 is SNEGSKA (reference sequence). V was pared by 1 base and J by 0 bases, with 4 bases of the junction left unmatched. There are 16 residues in the CDR3. In nucleotides, the CDR3 is TGCAGTGCTAGAGGATTAGCGGGAGGAAGCACAGATACGCAGTATTTT. It translates to CSARGLAGGSTDTQYF.

This clonotype appeared a few times. V and J are TRBV6-1 and TRBJ2-2, with D tentatively TRBD2 (6 bases). CDR1 is MNHNS and CDR2 is SASEGT in the germline V gene. The CDR3 contains 13 residues. The V gene lost 7 bases and the J gene lost 5 bases, with 11 bases spanning the gap. CDR3 sequence: CASTREVTGELFF. The CDR3, as DNA: TGTGCCAGCACCAGGGAGGTTACCGGGGAGCTGTTTTTT.

This clonotype was counted a few times. J is TRBJ2-7 and V is TRBV20-1; 7 nucleotides line up with TRBD2. This CDR3 region has 14 residues. The V gene's germline CDR1 is DFQATT and CDR2 SNEGSKA (reference sequence). The ends lost 1 base at V and 4 bases at J; junction bases unmatched: 7. CDR3 residues: CSARGRREKYEQYF. In DNA form, the CDR3 reads TGCAGTGCTAGAGGGCGGCGGGAGAAGTACGAGCAGTACTTC.

The CDR3 bases are TGCGCCAGCAGCGGGACTAGCGGGGTCCACCCCTACGAGCAGTACTTC. Its protein product is CASSGTSGVHPYEQYF. V gene TRBV5-1 combines with J gene TRBJ2-7, with 13 bases that match TRBD2. V shed 4 bases, J shed 2 bases, and the junction held 6 bases outside the gene matches. The length of the CDR3 is 16 residues. In germline, CDR1 is SGHRS, CDR2 YFSETQ.

CDR3 in amino acids: CASSVAAGLAGGPEQYF. The CDR3 DNA is TGTGCCAGCAGCGTAGCTGCGGGACTAGCGGGAGGGCCCGAGCAGTACTTC. J is TRBJ2-7 and V is TRBV9; TRBD2 matches 16 bases. Germline V gene lookup returns CDR1 SGDLS and CDR2 YYNGEE. The CDR3 length is 17 residues. Trimming at V came to 0 bases and at J to 6 bases, leaving 6 bases not matched to a gene.

V usage is TRBV6-2 or TRBV6-3 and J usage is TRBJ2-3; D possibly corresponds to TRBD2 (5 bases). Germline CDR1 and CDR2: MNHEY and SVGEGT. The CDR3 runs 16 residues. The V and J ends lost 0 bases and 6 bases respectively, with 16 bases between them. CDR3 sequence reads: CASSYSPLTPGDTQYF. CDR3 nucleotides: TGTGCCAGCAGTTACTCGCCGTTGACGCCGGGGGATACGCAGTATTTT.

This clonotype was observed many times. The chain links TRBV7-2 to TRBJ1-3; no clear D. CDR1 SGHTA and CDR2 FQGNSA come from the germline V gene. This CDR3 comprises 14 residues. V was shortened by 5 bases and J by 0 bases, with 8 bases between the two germline ends. The CDR3 DNA follows: TGTGCCAGCAGCCGGGGTAGCTCTGGAAACACCATATATTTT. Its protein is CASSRGSSGNTIYF.

J is TRBJ2-5 and V is TRBV7-2; 11 bases match TRBD2. After removal of 5 bases from V and 12 bases from J, the junction contained 14 bases not matched to a gene. Germline loops: CDR1 SGHTA, CDR2 FQGNSA. The CDR3 sequence is 15 residues long. The CDR3 DNA reads TGTGCCAGCAGCCCCCCCGGACTAGCGGGTGGGGGTAAGTACTTC. Translating gives CASSPPGLAGGGKYF.

The V and J genes are TRBV4-2 and TRBJ2-1; weak D call: TRBD1 (6 bases). Deletions cut 0 bases from V and 0 bases from J, with 9 bases between. CDR3 length: 16 amino acids. Germline V gene lookup returns CDR1 LGHNA and CDR2 YNFKEQ. The CDR3 region is CASSQEDSSSYNEQFF. CDR3 in DNA: TGTGCCAGCAGCCAAGAGGACAGTAGCTCCTACAATGAGCAGTTCTTC.